Listed below are T cell receptor beta chains from one sample, sequenced in a study of cytomegalovirus exposure and HLA in healthy donors. Assay used: immunoSEQ multiplex PCR; TCRdb lists only in-frame clones, some missing. Of under 200,000 clones in the sample, 70% to 90% were seen once. The sequencing input was PBMCs. All receptors derive from a man between 18 and 29 years old in good health and CMV-seropositive. Each CDR3 is given with its conserved first and last residue. Each record gives: J gene, D gene, clone size, V gene, CDR3 DNA, CDR3 protein. D genes are given only for firm matches. The listing skips clone size in some rows; elsewhere it reads once, few, many or a size class.

J gene: TRBJ1-2; D gene: TRBD1; clone size: .; V gene: TRBV9; CDR3 DNA: TGTGCCAGCAGCGCCACAGGGGGCTATGGCTACACCTTC; CDR3 protein: CASSATGGYGYTF
J gene: TRBJ2-5; D gene: .; clone size: .; V gene: TRBV7-2; CDR3 DNA: TGTGCCAGCAGCTTAGCGGGGGCCCAAGAGACCCAGTACTTC; CDR3 protein: CASSLAGAQETQYF
J gene: TRBJ1-1; D gene: TRBD1; clone size: .; V gene: TRBV6-1; CDR3 DNA: TGTGCCAGCAGCGGACGACAGGGGGCCGTTGGTGAAGCTTTCTTT; CDR3 protein: CASSGRQGAVGEAFF
J gene: TRBJ1-2; D gene: .; clone size: .; V gene: TRBV10-3; CDR3 DNA: TGTGCCATCAGTGAGTCAGGGGGTTTCGGCTATGGCTACACCTTC; CDR3 protein: CAISESGGFGYGYTF
J gene: TRBJ2-2; D gene: .; clone size: .; V gene: TRBV10-1; CDR3 DNA: TGCGCCAGCAGCCCAGGGGCCACACACACCGGGGAGCTGTTTTTT; CDR3 protein: CASSPGATHTGELFF
J gene: TRBJ1-6; D gene: .; clone size: .; V gene: TRBV6-1; CDR3 DNA: TGTGCCAGCAGTGAGGGGCCCGGGGAGGGGCTACGTTCACCCCTCCACTTT; CDR3 protein: CASSEGPGEGLRSPLHF
J gene: TRBJ2-1; D gene: .; clone size: .; V gene: TRBV5-1; CDR3 DNA: TGCGCCAGCAGCCCGAGAGGTGGAAATGAGCAGTTCTTC; CDR3 protein: CASSPRGGNEQFF
J gene: TRBJ1-2; D gene: .; clone size: .; V gene: TRBV4-3; CDR3 DNA: TGCGCCAGCAGCCAATCGTGGCGGTCAGAGAGCTACACCTTC; CDR3 protein: CASSQSWRSESYTF
J gene: TRBJ1-3; D gene: .; clone size: .; V gene: TRBV5-1; CDR3 DNA: TGCGCCAGCAGCTTGGGACTCACACAGGTCTCTGGAAACACCATATATTTT; CDR3 protein: CASSLGLTQVSGNTIYF
J gene: TRBJ1-5; D gene: .; clone size: .; V gene: TRBV19; CDR3 DNA: TGTGCCAGTAGTATACCCGGTAGCAATCAGCCCCAGCATTTT; CDR3 protein: CASSIPGSNQPQHF
J gene: TRBJ2-1; D gene: .; clone size: .; V gene: TRBV15; CDR3 DNA: TGTGCCACCAAGCCCGGCGGCGATGAGCAGTTCTTC; CDR3 protein: CATKPGGDEQFF
J gene: TRBJ1-1; D gene: .; clone size: .; V gene: TRBV7-8; CDR3 DNA: TGTGCCAGCAGCTTAGCGTGGCAGGGTAACACTGAAGCTTTCTTT; CDR3 protein: CASSLAWQGNTEAFF
J gene: TRBJ2-7; D gene: .; clone size: once; V gene: TRBV27; CDR3 DNA: TGTGCCAGCAGTTTATCCGGGGGCGAGCAGTACTTC; CDR3 protein: CASSLSGGEQYF
J gene: TRBJ1-4; D gene: TRBD1; clone size: few; V gene: TRBV27; CDR3 DNA: TGTGCCAGCAGTTTATACAGGGGTGGGGAAAAACTGTTTTTT; CDR3 protein: CASSLYRGGEKLFF
J gene: TRBJ1-2; D gene: .; clone size: .; V gene: TRBV6-1; CDR3 DNA: TGTGCCAGCAGTGATTCGCTGGGGGCGCCTGGCTACACCTTC; CDR3 protein: CASSDSLGAPGYTF
J gene: TRBJ2-3; D gene: .; clone size: .; V gene: TRBV12-5; CDR3 DNA: TGTGCTAGTGGTTTGGTAGAGGGCCTGCACACAGATACGCAGTATTTT; CDR3 protein: CASGLVEGLHTDTQYF
J gene: TRBJ1-2; D gene: .; clone size: .; V gene: TRBV4-3; CDR3 DNA: TGCGCCAGCAGCCAACTAACAGACCCACCCCGCTATGGCTACACCTTC; CDR3 protein: CASSQLTDPPRYGYTF
J gene: TRBJ2-5; D gene: TRBD2; clone size: once; V gene: TRBV5-6; CDR3 DNA: TGTGCCAGCAGCTTTATAGCGGGGGGGCCAGAGACCCAGTACTTC; CDR3 protein: CASSFIAGGPETQYF
J gene: TRBJ2-3; D gene: .; clone size: .; V gene: TRBV15; CDR3 DNA: TGTGCCACCAGCAGAATGAAGGGGCCAGATACGCAGTATTTT; CDR3 protein: CATSRMKGPDTQYF
J gene: TRBJ1-1; D gene: .; clone size: .; V gene: TRBV7-9; CDR3 DNA: TGTGCCAGCAGCCGCAGGGTTCCCTCTGAAGCTTTCTTT; CDR3 protein: CASSRRVPSEAFF
J gene: TRBJ1-5; D gene: .; clone size: .; V gene: TRBV30; CDR3 DNA: TGTGCCTGGAGTGTTCAGGCCCGCAATCAGCCCCAGCATTTT; CDR3 protein: CAWSVQARNQPQHF
J gene: TRBJ2-5; D gene: TRBD1; clone size: .; V gene: TRBV2; CDR3 DNA: TGTGCCAGCAGTGTTGACAGGGCAGAGACCCAGTACTTC; CDR3 protein: CASSVDRAETQYF
J gene: TRBJ2-7; D gene: TRBD2; clone size: .; V gene: TRBV7-2; CDR3 DNA: TGTGCCAGCAGCTACGGACTAGCGGTTAGGTACGAGCAGTACTTC; CDR3 protein: CASSYGLAVRYEQYF
J gene: TRBJ2-3; D gene: .; clone size: .; V gene: TRBV11-3; CDR3 DNA: TGTGCCAGCAGCTGGGGCGAGGCCCCAGATACGCAGTATTTT; CDR3 protein: CASSWGEAPDTQYF
J gene: TRBJ2-7; D gene: TRBD2; clone size: .; V gene: TRBV10-1; CDR3 DNA: TGCGCCTTCGGTCGGACTAGCGGGGTTGGTGAGCAGTACTTC; CDR3 protein: CAFGRTSGVGEQYF
J gene: TRBJ1-1; D gene: .; clone size: .; V gene: TRBV6-5; CDR3 DNA: TGTGCCAGCAGCGACTACACTGAAGCTTTCTTT; CDR3 protein: CASSDYTEAFF
J gene: TRBJ2-7; D gene: TRBD1; clone size: .; V gene: TRBV6-5; CDR3 DNA: TGTGCCAGCAGTTACTCGGACAGGCCCTACGAGCAGTACTTC; CDR3 protein: CASSYSDRPYEQYF
J gene: TRBJ1-5; D gene: .; clone size: .; V gene: TRBV19; CDR3 DNA: TGTGCCAGTAGTATAGGAACAGGTTATAATCAGCCCCAGCATTTT; CDR3 protein: CASSIGTGYNQPQHF
J gene: TRBJ2-5; D gene: TRBD1; clone size: .; V gene: TRBV5-8; CDR3 DNA: TGTGCCAGCAGTTGGACAGGGGGCCTAGAGACCCAGTACTTC; CDR3 protein: CASSWTGGLETQYF
J gene: TRBJ2-1; D gene: TRBD1; clone size: .; V gene: TRBV19; CDR3 DNA: TGTGCCAGTAGTATAGGCGAGGGGGCGGATGAGCAGTTCTTC; CDR3 protein: CASSIGEGADEQFF
J gene: TRBJ1-5; D gene: .; clone size: .; V gene: TRBV13; CDR3 DNA: TGTGCCAGCAGCGGCGGGGGACAGCCCCAGCATTTT; CDR3 protein: CASSGGGQPQHF
J gene: TRBJ1-1; D gene: TRBD1; clone size: .; V gene: TRBV6-1; CDR3 DNA: TGTGCCAGCAAGTCCGGGACAGGGGGCACTGAAGCTTTCTTT; CDR3 protein: CASKSGTGGTEAFF
J gene: TRBJ1-1; D gene: .; clone size: .; V gene: TRBV18; CDR3 DNA: TGTGCCAGCTCACCATTACGGGAAGCTTTCTTT; CDR3 protein: CASSPLREAFF
J gene: TRBJ2-7; D gene: .; clone size: .; V gene: TRBV2; CDR3 DNA: TGTGCCAGCAGTGAGTGGGGACACGGGACCTACGAGCAGTACTTC; CDR3 protein: CASSEWGHGTYEQYF
J gene: TRBJ1-6; D gene: .; clone size: .; V gene: TRBV12-5; CDR3 DNA: TGTGCTAGTGGTTTGGTACAGAATTCACCCCTCCACTTT; CDR3 protein: CASGLVQNSPLHF
J gene: TRBJ2-2; D gene: TRBD1; clone size: .; V gene: TRBV4-1; CDR3 DNA: TGCGCCAGCAGCCAAGCGGGACAGGGCTTTACTAGTAGCACCGGGGAGCTGTTTTTT; CDR3 protein: CASSQAGQGFTSSTGELFF
J gene: TRBJ1-2; D gene: .; clone size: .; V gene: TRBV7-9; CDR3 DNA: TGTGCCAGCAGCTTAGAGTCAGTCGGCTACACCTTC; CDR3 protein: CASSLESVGYTF
J gene: TRBJ2-1; D gene: TRBD2; clone size: .; V gene: TRBV10-3; CDR3 DNA: TGTGCCATCAGCAGACAAGCGGGGGGGGCACAAAACTCCTACAATGAGCAGTTCTTC; CDR3 protein: CAISRQAGGAQNSYNEQFF
J gene: TRBJ1-2; D gene: TRBD1; clone size: .; V gene: TRBV30; CDR3 DNA: TGTGCCTGGAGTAGGGACAGGGGGCGGGATGGCTACACCTTC; CDR3 protein: CAWSRDRGRDGYTF
J gene: TRBJ2-1; D gene: TRBD1; clone size: .; V gene: TRBV10-2; CDR3 DNA: TGCGCCAGCAGTGAGTCCTTGTGGGGGACAGGGGGAACTGAGCAGTTCTTC; CDR3 protein: CASSESLWGTGGTEQFF
J gene: TRBJ2-7; D gene: .; clone size: .; V gene: TRBV30; CDR3 DNA: TGTGCCTGGACTCTAAGTAAAACCAACTACGAGCAGTACTTC; CDR3 protein: CAWTLSKTNYEQYF
J gene: TRBJ2-1; D gene: TRBD2; clone size: .; V gene: TRBV10-3; CDR3 DNA: TGTGCCATCAGTGGACTAGCGGGGGCGTATGAGCAGTTCTTC; CDR3 protein: CAISGLAGAYEQFF
J gene: TRBJ1-5; D gene: .; clone size: .; V gene: TRBV25-1; CDR3 DNA: TGTGCCAGCAGTGAAGGGACAACAACCCAGCATTTT; CDR3 protein: CASSEGTTTQHF
J gene: TRBJ2-3; D gene: TRBD2; clone size: .; V gene: TRBV11-2; CDR3 DNA: TGTGCCAGCAGCTTACTAGCGGGGGGGGAAAGCACAGATACGCAGTATTTT; CDR3 protein: CASSLLAGGESTDTQYF
J gene: TRBJ2-7; D gene: .; clone size: .; V gene: TRBV7-9; CDR3 DNA: TGTGCCAGCAGCTTAAATAGACAGTCGGACTTC; CDR3 protein: CASSLNRQSDF
J gene: TRBJ2-7; D gene: .; clone size: .; V gene: TRBV19; CDR3 DNA: TGTGCCAGTAGTTTCCGACCCGTCAGGGGAAGCTTAGACGAGCAGTACTTC; CDR3 protein: CASSFRPVRGSLDEQYF
J gene: TRBJ1-2; D gene: TRBD1; clone size: .; V gene: TRBV6-1; CDR3 DNA: TGTGCCAGCAGGCGGACAGGGGAGGATGGCTACACCTTC; CDR3 protein: CASRRTGEDGYTF
J gene: TRBJ2-2; D gene: TRBD1; clone size: .; V gene: TRBV14; CDR3 DNA: TGTGCCAGCAGCTCGCGGACAGGGCCGGGTACCGGGGAGCTGTTTTTT; CDR3 protein: CASSSRTGPGTGELFF
J gene: TRBJ1-2; D gene: TRBD1; clone size: once; V gene: TRBV9; CDR3 DNA: TGTGCCAGCAGCGTAGAGCCCCAGGGGGTCTATGGCTACACCTTC; CDR3 protein: CASSVEPQGVYGYTF
J gene: TRBJ2-7; D gene: .; clone size: .; V gene: TRBV16; CDR3 DNA: TGTGCCAGCAGCCACGGGGTCTCCTACGAGCAGTACTTC; CDR3 protein: CASSHGVSYEQYF
J gene: TRBJ1-2; D gene: .; clone size: few; V gene: TRBV4-1; CDR3 DNA: TGCGCCAGCAGCCAAGAAGTAAGGGGGTTCTATGGCTACACCTTC; CDR3 protein: CASSQEVRGFYGYTF